This TCR beta chain was retrieved from a study of cytomegalovirus exposure and HLA in healthy donors. Study findings and constraints: TCR sequences were mostly rare, though some public TCRs occurred in many donors. The study designated 164 TCR beta chains cytomegalovirus-associated.

Clones were read by immunoSEQ multiplex PCR, and TCRdb kept only the in-frame ones, dropping some. The sample yields 150,000 or so clones, roughly nine tenths seen once. Separate from the approximately 670-subject first cohort was the roughly 130-subject validation cohort, to which the donors belonged. Looked up from germline, CDR1 is PRHDT and CDR2 is FYEKMQ (reference sequence). The CDR3 is made up of 14 amino acids. The V and J ends lost 4 bases and 3 bases respectively, with 13 bases between them. This clone occurred once. Antigen unknown. Sequenced material: PBMCs. The receptor's source is a woman under 30 in good health and CMV-seropositive. The V gene is TRBV13, the J gene TRBJ2-7; possibly TRBD1 for D (5 bases). CDR3 protein: CASSSRQNGYEQYF. The CDR3 nucleotides are TGTGCCAGCAGCTCCCGACAGAATGGCTACGAGCAGTACTTC.